What follows are 21 T cell receptor beta chains derived from one specimen sequenced in a study of PD-1 blockade in classical Hodgkin lymphoma. Regarding time point: newly diagnosed, previously untreated cHL patient sample. The protocol was immunoSEQ multiplex PCR, while the TCRdb copy is restricted to in-frame clones and leaves out a portion. The table has some 70,000 clones, roughly 92% seen once. The sample consisted of peripheral blood mononuclear cells (PBMCs). The receptors originated from a human donor with classical Hodgkin lymphoma.

The CDR3 nucleotides are TGTGCCACCAGCCTAAGCCGGAGTGAGCGGCTGTACTTC. Amino acids: CATSLSRSERLYF. The V and J genes are TRBV15 and TRBJ2-7; TRBD2 is a possible D gene (5 bases). Looked up from germline, CDR1 is LNHNV and CDR2 is YYDKDF (reference sequence). The CDR3 runs to 13 residues. V was pared by 5 bases and J by 12 bases, with 20 bases between.

This chain uses TRBV28 with TRBJ2-4, with D possibly TRBD2 on 7 matching bases. The CDR3 loop spans 15 amino acids. V lost 4 bases and J 7 bases, leaving 17 bases between the germline ends. The germline CDR1 and CDR2 sequences are MDHEN and SYDVKM. CDR3 protein: CASSSAGEGGNIQYF. The CDR3, as DNA: TGTGCCAGCAGTTCGGCCGGGGAGGGGGGGAACATTCAGTACTTC.

This chain uses TRBV4-3 with TRBJ2-7; TRBD1 matches at 10 bases. The CDR3 has 15 residues. The ends lost 2 bases at V and 2 bases at J; junction bases unmatched: 3. CDR1 and CDR2 from the germline V gene are LGHNA and YSLEER. This CDR3 is CASSQTGTGAYEQYF. CDR3 nucleotide sequence: TGCGCCAGCAGCCAAACAGGGACAGGGGCCTACGAGCAGTACTTC.

The rearrangement links TRBV6-1 to TRBJ1-3; perhaps TRBD1 as D (6 bases). Germline CDR1 reads MNHNS; CDR2 reads SASEGT. There are 15 residues in the CDR3. Trimming shortened V by 6 bases and J by 2 bases, and 14 bases separated the two germline ends. The CDR3 loop is CASSRQVAAGNTIYF. CDR3 sequence (DNA): TGTGCCAGCAGCAGACAGGTTGCGGCTGGAAACACCATATATTTT.

The rearrangement joins TRBV6-6 to TRBJ2-2; 10 bases are a match to TRBD1. The CDR3 is 16 residues long. Germline lookup yields CDR1 MNHNY and CDR2 SVGAGI (reference sequence). Trimming took 6 bases from V and 5 from J; bases not matched to a gene: 9. DNA of the CDR3: TGTGCCAGCAGCCGCGTACCGGGACAGGGGACCGGGGAGCTGTTTTTT. It encodes CASSRVPGQGTGELFF.

V and J are TRBV9 and TRBJ1-5; D unresolved. V was shortened by 3 bases and J by 1 base, with 11 bases between the two germline ends. Germline lookup yields CDR1 SGDLS and CDR2 YYNGEE. CDR3 length: 15 residues. In DNA, the CDR3 is TGTGCCAGCAGCGCCACATCCGGGAGCAATCAGCCCCAGCATTTT. Amino acid sequence: CASSATSGSNQPQHF. Together with reference TRBV9 and TRBJ1-5, the CDR3 gives the full variable domain: DSGVTQTPKHLITATGQRVTLRCSPRSGDLSVYWYQQSLDQGLQFLIQYYNGEERAKGNILERFSAQQFPDLHSELNLSSLELGDSALYFCASSATSGSNQPQHFGDGTRLSIL.

The chain carries TRBV2 and TRBJ1-2; TRBD1 is a possible D gene (6 bases). There are 11 residues in the CDR3. The V gene's germline CDR1 is SNHLY and CDR2 FYNNEI. With 1 base removed from V and 13 bases from J, the gap between germline ends came to 10 bases. CDR3 sequence (DNA): TGTGCCAGCAGTGAAGGGGGGGCCCGCACCTTC. Protein product: CASSEGGARTF.

This clone appeared a single time. CDR3 DNA: TGTGCTAGTGGCCCCATTTGGACCTCGGGGAGCTCTGGAAACACCATATATTTT. This translates into CASGPIWTSGSSGNTIYF. The V gene is TRBV12-5, the J gene TRBJ1-3; D unclear. CDR1 and CDR2 (germline): LGHNT, FRNRAP. The germline V and J ends were trimmed by 6 bases and 0 bases, with 21 bases remaining between them. The CDR3 totals 18 residues.

The gene calls are TRBV29-1 and TRBJ1-2, with 7 nucleotides matching TRBD1. Germline V CDR1 and CDR2: SQVTM, ANQGSEA. V shed 1 base and J 8 bases; nucleotides not matched to a gene: 4. The CDR3 totals 12 residues. DNA of the CDR3: TGCAGCGTTGAAGGGGCAGGGGGGGGCTACACCTTC. Protein: CSVEGAGGGYTF.

The chain is built from TRBV11-3 and TRBJ2-7; D remains ambiguous. Trimming removed 0 bases at V and 6 bases at J, with 9 bases between. Germline assignment: CDR1 SGHNT and CDR2 YENEEA. The CDR3 contains 13 residues. The CDR3 DNA reads as TGTGCCAGCAGCTTAGATGGATTCGGCGAGCAGTACTTC. Translating it yields CASSLDGFGEQYF.

The gene calls are TRBV19 and TRBJ2-6, with a tentative D call TRBD2 (6 bases). Germline CDR1 and CDR2: LNHDA and SQIVND (reference sequence). The V end lost 3 bases, the J end lost 0 bases, and 9 bases lay between the germline ends. The CDR3 is 16 residues long. In DNA, the CDR3 is TGTGCCAGTAGTATCTGGCGGGGCTCTGGGGCCAACGTCCTGACTTTC. Protein: CASSIWRGSGANVLTF. The full variable domain, with the rest looked up from reference TRBV19 and TRBJ2-6, is DGGITQSPKYLFRKEGQNVTLSCEQNLNHDAMYWYRQDPGQGLRLIYYSQIVNDFQKGDIAEGYSVSREKKESFPLTVTSAQKNPTAFYLCASSIWRGSGANVLTFGAGSRLTVL.

J is TRBJ1-3 and V is TRBV6-5; D is uncertain. Trimming removed 8 bases from V and 0 bases from J, with 8 bases in between. The germline V gene encodes CDR1 MNHEY and CDR2 SVGAGI. The CDR3 is 13 amino acids. The CDR3 bases are TGTGCCAGCCGAACCCTCTCTGGAAACACCATATATTTT. It encodes CASRTLSGNTIYF.

The chain recombines TRBV6-5 with TRBJ1-4, with D perhaps TRBD1 (5 bases). The CDR3 has 15 amino acids. Trimming cost V 4 bases and J 2 bases, with 11 bases left between them. CDR1 MNHEY and CDR2 SVGAGI come from the germline V gene. The CDR3 coding sequence is TGTGCCAGCAGTTGGGGGACGTCTACTAATGAAAAACTGTTTTTT. It codes for CASSWGTSTNEKLFF.

The chain joins TRBV6-5 to TRBJ2-2, with D unclear. Germline values: CDR1 MNHEY, CDR2 SVGAGI. Trimming took off 2 bases at V and 7 bases at J, with 8 bases between the two ends. The CDR3 runs to 13 residues. The CDR3 sequence: CASSYVAGGELFF. Here the CDR3 DNA reads TGTGCCAGCAGTTACGTAGCCGGCGGGGAGCTGTTTTTT.

The V gene is TRBV15, the J gene TRBJ1-4; perhaps TRBD1 as D (5 bases). Deletions cut 1 base from V and 4 bases from J, with 13 bases between. The CDR3 contains 16 residues. Germline CDR1 and CDR2: LNHNV and YYDKDF (reference sequence). CDR3 sequence (DNA): TGTGCCACCAGCAGAGCCACTGAGGGGTATAATGAAAAACTGTTTTTT. Protein sequence: CATSRATEGYNEKLFF.

The chain recombines TRBV5-6 with TRBJ2-2; D possibly corresponds to TRBD2 (6 bases). Trimming pared 5 bases from V and 6 bases from J, leaving 14 bases between. The CDR3 has 14 amino acids. The germline gives CDR1 SGHDT, CDR2 YYEEEE. The chain's CDR3 is CASRVRGVAGELFF. In DNA form, the CDR3 reads TGTGCCAGCAGGGTGCGGGGTGTAGCCGGGGAGCTGTTTTTT. The complete variable domain, with remaining parts taken from reference TRBV5-6 and TRBJ2-2, reads DAGVTQSPTHLIKTRGQQVTLRCSPKSGHDTVSWYQQALGQGPQFIFQYYEEEERQRGNFPDRFSGHQFPNYSSELNVNALLLGDSALYLCASRVRGVAGELFFGEGSRLTVL.

The chain is built from TRBV4-1 and TRBJ2-7; a possible D gene is TRBD1 (6 bases). Per the germline V gene, CDR1 is MGHRA and CDR2 is YSYEKL. The germline V and J ends were trimmed by 4 bases and 0 bases, with 16 bases remaining between them. This CDR3 comprises 16 residues. As DNA, the CDR3 is TGCGCCAGCAGCCTAATCCTTCAGGGGCCCTCCTACGAGCAGTACTTC. Translation: CASSLILQGPSYEQYF.

The V call is TRBV19, the J call TRBJ1-5; D is unresolved. The CDR3 totals 13 residues. V was clipped by 5 bases and J by 0 bases, with 5 bases between them. Germline V gene lookup returns CDR1 LNHDA and CDR2 SQIVND (reference sequence). The CDR3 region has the DNA TGTGCCAGTAGTGCGGGTAGCAATCAGCCCCAGCATTTT. Translation: CASSAGSNQPQHF.

This chain connects TRBV5-1 to TRBJ1-6; 7 bases agree with TRBD1. CDR1 is SGHRS, CDR2 YFSETQ, per germline. V shed 0 bases and J 4 bases; nucleotides not matched to a gene: 7. This CDR3 is built from 17 residues. The CDR3 bases are TGCGCCAGCAGCTTGGGACAGGGATACCCTTATAATTCACCCCTCCACTTT. Amino acids: CASSLGQGYPYNSPLHF.

On this clone itself: The DNA is left out, because the CDR3 cannot be placed on it with certainty; the CDR3 is given as TCRdb lists it. The genes are TRBV28 and TRBJ1-2; the table's D call, TRBD1, has no DNA check behind it. Per the germline V gene, CDR1 is MDHEN and CDR2 is SYDVKM. The CDR3 is 11 amino acids long, termini counted. The chain's CDR3 is CASSFGPGNTF.

The chain has TRBV15 and TRBJ2-5, with D possibly being TRBD1 (5 bases). CDR3 length: 14 amino acids. Germline values: CDR1 LNHNV, CDR2 YYDKDF (reference sequence). Deletions cut 4 bases from V and 2 bases from J, with 11 bases between. The CDR3 protein is CATSTRQIQETQYF. CDR3 bases: TGTGCCACCAGCACCCGACAGATACAAGAGACCCAGTACTTC.